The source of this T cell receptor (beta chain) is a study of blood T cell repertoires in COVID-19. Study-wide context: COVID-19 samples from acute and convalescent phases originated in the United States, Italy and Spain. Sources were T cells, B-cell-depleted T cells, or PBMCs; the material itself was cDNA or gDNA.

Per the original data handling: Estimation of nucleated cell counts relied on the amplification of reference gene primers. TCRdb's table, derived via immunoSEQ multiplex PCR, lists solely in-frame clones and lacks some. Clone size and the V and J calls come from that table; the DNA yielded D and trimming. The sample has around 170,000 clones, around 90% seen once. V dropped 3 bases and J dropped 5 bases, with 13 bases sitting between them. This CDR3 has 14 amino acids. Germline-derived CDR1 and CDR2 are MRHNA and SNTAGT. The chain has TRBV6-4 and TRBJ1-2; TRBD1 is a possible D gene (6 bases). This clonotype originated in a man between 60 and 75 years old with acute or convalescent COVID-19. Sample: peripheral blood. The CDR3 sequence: CASSEGPGVYGYTF. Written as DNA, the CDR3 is TGTGCCAGCAGTGAAGGTCCAGGGGTATATGGCTACACCTTC.